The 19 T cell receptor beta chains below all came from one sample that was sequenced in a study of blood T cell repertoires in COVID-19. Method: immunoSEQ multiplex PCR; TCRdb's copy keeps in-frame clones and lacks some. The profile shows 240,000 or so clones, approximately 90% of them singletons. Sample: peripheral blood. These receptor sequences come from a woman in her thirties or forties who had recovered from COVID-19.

CDR3 region: CASSLGAGSNQPQHF. CDR3 DNA: TGTGCCAGCAGCTTAGGGGCAGGGTCTAATCAGCCCCAGCATTTT. This chain links TRBV7-2 with TRBJ1-5, with D perhaps TRBD1 (5 bases). Germline CDR1 is SGHTA and CDR2 is FQGNSA. V was trimmed by 1 base and J by 4 bases, leaving 11 bases between them. The CDR3 contains 15 residues.

In DNA form, the CDR3 reads TGTGCCAGCAGTTACCCGACAGGGGCCAGCACTGAAGCTTTCTTT. Protein product: CASSYPTGASTEAFF. The chain carries TRBV6-9 and TRBJ1-1; 8 nucleotides agree with TRBD1. The V gene's germline CDR1 is MNHGY and CDR2 SVAAGI. This CDR3 region has 15 residues. The V gene end was trimmed by 3 bases and the J gene end by 4 bases; junction bases not matched to a gene: 7.

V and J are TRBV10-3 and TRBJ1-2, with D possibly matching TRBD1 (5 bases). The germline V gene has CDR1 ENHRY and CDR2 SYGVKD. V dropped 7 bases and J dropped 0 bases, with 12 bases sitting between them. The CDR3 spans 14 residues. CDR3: CAITQGTSNYGYTF. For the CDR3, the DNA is TGTGCCATCACCCAAGGGACTTCTAACTATGGCTACACCTTC.

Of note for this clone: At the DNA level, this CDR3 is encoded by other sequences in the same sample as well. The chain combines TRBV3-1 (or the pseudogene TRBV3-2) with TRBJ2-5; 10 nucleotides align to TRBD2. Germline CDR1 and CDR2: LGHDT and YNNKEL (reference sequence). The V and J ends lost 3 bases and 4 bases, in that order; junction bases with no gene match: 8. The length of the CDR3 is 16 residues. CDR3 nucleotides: TGTGCCAGCAGCCAGGGTCTAGCGGGAGTTGGAGAGACCCAGTACTTC. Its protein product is CASSQGLAGVGETQYF.

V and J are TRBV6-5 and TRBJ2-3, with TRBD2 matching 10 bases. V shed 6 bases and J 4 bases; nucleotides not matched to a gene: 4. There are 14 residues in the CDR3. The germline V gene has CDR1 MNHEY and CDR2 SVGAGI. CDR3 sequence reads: CASRSSGSADTQYF. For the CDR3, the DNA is TGTGCCAGCAGATCTAGCGGGAGCGCAGATACGCAGTATTTT.

In DNA form, the CDR3 reads TGTGCCAGCAGCCTAGGACTAGCACCCGGCAATGAGCAGTTCTTC. Amino acid sequence: CASSLGLAPGNEQFF. The chain has TRBV6-5 and TRBJ2-1; 8 nucleotides match TRBD2. The CDR3 is made up of 15 amino acids. J gave up 6 bases and V 6 bases, and 10 bases lay outside the gene matches. Per germline, CDR1 MNHEY and CDR2 SVGAGI.

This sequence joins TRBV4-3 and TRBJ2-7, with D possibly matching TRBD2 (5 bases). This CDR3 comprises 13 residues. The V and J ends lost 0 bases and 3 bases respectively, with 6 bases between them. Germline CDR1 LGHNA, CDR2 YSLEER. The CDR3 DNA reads TGCGCCAGCAGCCAAGACGGGGTCTACGAGCAGTACTTC. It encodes CASSQDGVYEQYF.

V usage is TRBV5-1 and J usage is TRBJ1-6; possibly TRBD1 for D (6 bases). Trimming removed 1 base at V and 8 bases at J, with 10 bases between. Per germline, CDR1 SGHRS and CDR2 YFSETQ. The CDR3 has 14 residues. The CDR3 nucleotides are TGCGCCAGCAGCTTGCGGGGGGGCGATTCACCCCTCCACTTT. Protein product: CASSLRGGDSPLHF.

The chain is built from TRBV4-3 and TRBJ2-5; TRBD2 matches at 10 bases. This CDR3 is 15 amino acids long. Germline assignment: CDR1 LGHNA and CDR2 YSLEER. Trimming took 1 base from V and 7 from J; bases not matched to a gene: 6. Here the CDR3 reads CASSQGASGSGTQYF. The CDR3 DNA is TGCGCCAGCAGCCAAGGGGCTAGCGGGAGTGGGACCCAGTACTTC.

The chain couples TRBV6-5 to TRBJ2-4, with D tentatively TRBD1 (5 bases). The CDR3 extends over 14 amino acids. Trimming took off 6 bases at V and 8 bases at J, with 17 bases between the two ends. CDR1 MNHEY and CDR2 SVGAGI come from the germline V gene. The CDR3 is CASSLGRGLDIQYF. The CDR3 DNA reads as TGTGCCAGCAGCCTGGGAAGGGGCCTAGACATTCAGTACTTC.

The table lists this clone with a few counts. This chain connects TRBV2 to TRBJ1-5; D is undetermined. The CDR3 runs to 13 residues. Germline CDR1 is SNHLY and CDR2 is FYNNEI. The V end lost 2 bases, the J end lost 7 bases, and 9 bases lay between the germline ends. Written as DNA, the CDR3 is TGTGCCAGCAGTGAATATGGCAGACAGCCCCAGCATTTT. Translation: CASSEYGRQPQHF.

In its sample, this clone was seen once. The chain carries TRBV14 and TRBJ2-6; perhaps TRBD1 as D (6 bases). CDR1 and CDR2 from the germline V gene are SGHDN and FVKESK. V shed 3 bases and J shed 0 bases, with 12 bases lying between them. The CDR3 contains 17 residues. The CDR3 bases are TGTGCCAGCAGCCACGGAACAGGGTACTCTGGGGCCAACGTCCTGACTTTC. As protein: CASSHGTGYSGANVLTF.

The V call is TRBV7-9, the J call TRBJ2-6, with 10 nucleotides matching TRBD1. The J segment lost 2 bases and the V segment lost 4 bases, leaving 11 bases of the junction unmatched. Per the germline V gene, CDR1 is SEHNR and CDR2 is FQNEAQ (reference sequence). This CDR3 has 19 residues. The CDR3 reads CASSSRRTGGGPGANVLTF. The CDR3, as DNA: TGTGCCAGCAGCTCACGGCGGACAGGGGGAGGTCCTGGGGCCAACGTCCTGACTTTC.

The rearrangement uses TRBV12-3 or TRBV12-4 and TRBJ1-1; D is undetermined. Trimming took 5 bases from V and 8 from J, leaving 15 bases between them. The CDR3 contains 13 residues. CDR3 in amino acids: CASSPRGGPEAFF. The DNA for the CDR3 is TGTGCCAGCAGTCCGCGGGGAGGCCCCGAAGCTTTCTTT.

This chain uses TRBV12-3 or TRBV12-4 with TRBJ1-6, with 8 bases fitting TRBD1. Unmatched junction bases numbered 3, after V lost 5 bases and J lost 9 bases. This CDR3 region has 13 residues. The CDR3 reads CASSPTGGSPLHF. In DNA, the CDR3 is TGTGCCAGCAGTCCCACAGGGGGTTCACCCCTCCACTTT.

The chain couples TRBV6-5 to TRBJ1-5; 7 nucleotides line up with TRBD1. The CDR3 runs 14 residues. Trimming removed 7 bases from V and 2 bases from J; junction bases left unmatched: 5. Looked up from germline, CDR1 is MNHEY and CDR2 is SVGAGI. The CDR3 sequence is CASTLGQGNQPQHF. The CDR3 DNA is TGTGCCAGCACCCTAGGACAGGGCAATCAGCCCCAGCATTTT.

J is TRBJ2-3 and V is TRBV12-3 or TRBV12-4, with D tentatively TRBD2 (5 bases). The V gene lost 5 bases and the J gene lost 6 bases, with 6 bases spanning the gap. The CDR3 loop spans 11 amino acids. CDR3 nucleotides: TGTGCCAGCAGTCCGGGGGATACGCAGTATTTT. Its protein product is CASSPGDTQYF.

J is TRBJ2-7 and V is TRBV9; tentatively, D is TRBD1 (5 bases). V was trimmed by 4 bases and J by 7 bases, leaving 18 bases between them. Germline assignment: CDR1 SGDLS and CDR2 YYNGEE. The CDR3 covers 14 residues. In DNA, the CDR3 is TGTGCCAGCAGCCCACACGACAGACGCTCGGAGCAGTACTTC. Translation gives CASSPHDRRSEQYF.

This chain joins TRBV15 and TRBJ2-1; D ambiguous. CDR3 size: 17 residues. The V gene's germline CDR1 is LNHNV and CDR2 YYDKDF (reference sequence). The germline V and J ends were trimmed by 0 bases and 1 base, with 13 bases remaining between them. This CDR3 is CATSRDIPRSSYNEQFF. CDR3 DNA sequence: TGTGCCACCAGCAGAGATATTCCCAGATCTTCCTACAATGAGCAGTTCTTC.